One sample yielded the 13 T cell receptor beta chains listed below, sequenced in a study of T cells in Graves' hyperthyroidism and ophthalmopathy. RNA transcripts gave rise to amplified TCR beta CDR3 regions. In the first-round RT-PCR of the TCR CDR3, the HTBI primer set was used. TCRdb ran MiXCR on the multiplex PCR reads and lists one entry per CDR3 protein. The sample consists of 300,000 to 500,000 distinct CDR3 sequences, over 13% of them appearing once. The sample comprised blood. Source of these receptors: a man aged 50 to 59 with Graves' ophthalmopathy.

In this sample, this clonotype turned up many times. The CDR3 here is CASSHQLASGTDTQYF. The CDR3 coding sequence is TGTGCCAGCAGCCACCAACTAGCTTCAGGCACAGATACGCAGTATTTT. The rearrangement uses TRBV3-1 and TRBJ2-3; maybe TRBD2 (6 bases). Germline V CDR1 and CDR2: LGHDT, YNNKEL (reference sequence). CDR3 length: 16 amino acids. Trimming pared 3 bases from V and 1 base from J, leaving 14 bases between.

There are many counts of this clonotype. For the CDR3, the DNA is TGTGCCTGCTTGACGGACAGCAATCAGCCCCAGCATTTT. This codes for CACLTDSNQPQHF. This chain uses TRBV30 with TRBJ1-5; no clear D gene. The V and J ends lost 6 bases and 1 base respectively, with 10 bases between them. The CDR3 has 13 amino acids. Germline V CDR1 and CDR2: GTSNPN, SVGIG (reference sequence). The variable domain in full, with the rest retrieved from reference TRBV30 and TRBJ1-5, is SQTIHQWPATLVQPVGSPLSLECTVEGTSNPNLYWYRQAAGRGLQLLFYSVGIGQISSEVPQNLSASRPQDRQFILSSKKLLLSDSGFYLCACLTDSNQPQHFGDGTRLSIL.

This clonotype was observed many times. The V and J genes are TRBV30 and TRBJ2-5; D could derive from TRBD1 or TRBD2 (6 bases each). Trimming left V 2 bases short and J 5 bases short, with 21 bases between. Germline-derived CDR1 and CDR2 are GTSNPN and SVGIG (reference sequence). The CDR3 is 16 residues long. The CDR3 region is CAWSLNEDPGAETQYF. The CDR3 region has the DNA TGTGCCTGGAGTTTGAACGAGGACCCGGGGGCGGAGACCCAGTACTTC.

This clonotype was detected many times. The chain uses TRBV29-1 and TRBJ2-3, with TRBD2 matching 9 bases. Per germline, CDR1 SQVTM and CDR2 ANQGSEA. J gave up 6 bases and V 4 bases, and 8 bases lay outside the gene matches. This CDR3 is 14 amino acids long. This chain's CDR3 is CSVALAGNVDTQYF. The CDR3 nucleotides are TGCAGCGTTGCCCTAGCGGGAAATGTGGATACGCAGTATTTT.

V is TRBV10-3 and J is TRBJ1-5; a possible D gene is TRBD1 (5 bases). Germline CDR1 is ENHRY and CDR2 is SYGVKD. With 7 bases removed from V and 0 bases from J, the gap between germline ends came to 10 bases. This CDR3 is built from 14 residues. The CDR3 sequence: CAIKGEGSNQPQHF. In DNA form, the CDR3 reads TGTGCCATCAAAGGGGAGGGTAGCAATCAGCCCCAGCATTTT.

This clonotype was seen ten or more times. This chain connects TRBV4-1 to TRBJ1-2, with D maybe TRBD1 (5 bases). Germline V gene sequence: CDR1 MGHRA, CDR2 YSYEKL. V dropped 2 bases and J dropped 3 bases, with 7 bases sitting between them. The CDR3 runs to 13 residues. As DNA, the CDR3 is TGCGCCAGCAGCCAAAGGGGCGACTATGGCTACACCTTC. Translating it yields CASSQRGDYGYTF.

This clonotype was detected many times. This chain links TRBV13 with TRBJ2-1; TRBD1 aligns across 10 bases. V was clipped by 3 bases and J by 5 bases; unmatched bases: 4. The CDR3 runs to 15 residues. Germline CDR1 PRHDT, CDR2 FYEKMQ (reference sequence). The CDR3 region is CASSLGQGRDNEQFF. The CDR3 coding sequence is TGTGCCAGCAGCTTGGGACAGGGGCGCGACAATGAGCAGTTCTTC.

The rearrangement joins TRBV19 to TRBJ2-3, with 8 nucleotides matching TRBD2. Germline trimming cut 7 bases from V and 5 bases from J; bases unmatched to any gene: 8. Germline lookup yields CDR1 LNHDA and CDR2 SQIVND (reference sequence). CDR3 length: 14 amino acids. The CDR3 nucleotides are TGTGCCAGTAAGCCCAGCGGGAGAGTAGATACGCAGTATTTT. Its protein is CASKPSGRVDTQYF. Combining the CDR3 with reference TRBV19 and TRBJ2-3 gives the whole variable domain DGGITQSPKYLFRKEGQNVTLSCEQNLNHDAMYWYRQDPGQGLRLIYYSQIVNDFQKGDIAEGYSVSREKKESFPLTVTSAQKNPTAFYLCASKPSGRVDTQYFGPGTRLTVL.

The chain has TRBV6-1 and TRBJ2-7; 10 bases map to TRBD2. The CDR3 is 14 residues long. V shed 7 bases, J shed 7 bases, and the junction held 10 bases outside the gene matches. Germline-derived CDR1 and CDR2 are MNHNS and SASEGT. The CDR3 loop is CASTAGLASMEQYF. The CDR3 DNA reads TGTGCCAGCACAGCGGGACTAGCGAGTATGGAGCAGTACTTC.

This clonotype was found many times. V usage is TRBV9 and J usage is TRBJ2-7; D ambiguous. CDR1 is SGDLS, CDR2 YYNGEE, per germline. Deletions cut 0 bases from V and 4 bases from J, with 8 bases between. CDR3 size: 13 residues. CDR3 amino acids: CASSVGSVYEQYF. DNA for the CDR3: TGTGCCAGCAGCGTAGGCAGTGTTTACGAGCAGTACTTC.

Of note for this clonotype: This sequence may be a read error, since a much larger clone differs from it by one base. The CDR3 end shows no conserved phenylalanine or tryptophan, and so a read error is likely. The V gene is TRBV12-3 or TRBV12-4, the J gene TRBJ1-1; 9 nucleotides align to TRBD1. J gave up 0 bases and V 5 bases, and 4 bases lay outside the gene matches. CDR3 size: 15 residues. The CDR3 region is CASSLGTGLNTEAFV. For the CDR3, the DNA is TGTGCCAGCAGTCTGGGGACAGGGTTGAACACTGAAGCTTTCGTT.

This clonotype was detected a few times. The J gene is TRBJ1-3, the V gene TRBV10-3; D is unclear. Germline CDR1 reads ENHRY; CDR2 reads SYGVKD. V was shortened by 3 bases and J by 2 bases, with 14 bases between the two germline ends. This CDR3 is 16 amino acids long. CDR3 bases: TGTGCCATCAGTGATCTCGACTCGGCGACTGGAAACACCATATATTTT. Protein product: CAISDLDSATGNTIYF.

This clonotype was counted between two and nine times. The chain has TRBV9 and TRBJ2-3, with TRBD2 matching 11 bases. The CDR3 is 16 amino acids. Germline V gene sequence: CDR1 SGDLS, CDR2 YYNGEE. J gave up 4 bases and V 1 base, and 5 bases lay outside the gene matches. CDR3 sequence reads: CASSVIAGGVADTQYF. In nucleotides, the CDR3 is TGTGCCAGCAGCGTAATAGCGGGAGGGGTGGCAGATACGCAGTATTTT.